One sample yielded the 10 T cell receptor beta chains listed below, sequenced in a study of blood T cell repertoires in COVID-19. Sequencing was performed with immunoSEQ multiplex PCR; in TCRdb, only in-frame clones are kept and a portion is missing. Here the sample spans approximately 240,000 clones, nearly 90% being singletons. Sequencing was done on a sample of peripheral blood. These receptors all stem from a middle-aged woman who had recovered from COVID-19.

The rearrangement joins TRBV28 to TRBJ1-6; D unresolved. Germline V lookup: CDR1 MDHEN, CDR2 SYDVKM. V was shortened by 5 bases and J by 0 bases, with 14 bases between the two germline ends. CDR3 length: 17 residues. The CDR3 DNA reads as TGTGCCAGCAGTATTTTCGCCAGGTTCTCCTATAATTCACCCCTCCACTTT. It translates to CASSIFARFSYNSPLHF.

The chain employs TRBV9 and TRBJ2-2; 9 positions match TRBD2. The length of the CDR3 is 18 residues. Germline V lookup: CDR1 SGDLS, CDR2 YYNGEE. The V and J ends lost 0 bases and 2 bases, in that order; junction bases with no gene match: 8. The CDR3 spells CASSVASGGTINTGELFF. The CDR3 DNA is TGTGCCAGCAGCGTAGCGAGCGGGGGGACAATTAACACCGGGGAGCTGTTTTTT.

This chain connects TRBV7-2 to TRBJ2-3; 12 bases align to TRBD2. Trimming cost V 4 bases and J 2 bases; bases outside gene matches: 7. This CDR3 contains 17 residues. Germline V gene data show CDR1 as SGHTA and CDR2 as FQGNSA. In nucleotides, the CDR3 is TGTGCCAGCAGCTCAACGCGACTAGCGGGGGTCACAGATACGCAGTATTTT. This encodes CASSSTRLAGVTDTQYF.

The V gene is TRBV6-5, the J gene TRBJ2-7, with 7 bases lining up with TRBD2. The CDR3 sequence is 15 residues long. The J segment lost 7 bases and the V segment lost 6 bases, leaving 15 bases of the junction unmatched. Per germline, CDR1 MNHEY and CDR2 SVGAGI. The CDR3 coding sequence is TGTGCCAGCAGCTCCTTTGGGGAGGGAGCGGGAGAGCAGTACTTC. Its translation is CASSSFGEGAGEQYF.

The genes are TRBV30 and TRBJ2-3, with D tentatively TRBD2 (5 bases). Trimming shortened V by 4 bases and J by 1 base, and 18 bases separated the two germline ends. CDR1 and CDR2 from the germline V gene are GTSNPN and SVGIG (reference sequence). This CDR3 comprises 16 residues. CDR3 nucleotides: TGTGCCTGGACCCCCCCGGAGGCTCCGGGCACAGATACGCAGTATTTT. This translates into CAWTPPEAPGTDTQYF.

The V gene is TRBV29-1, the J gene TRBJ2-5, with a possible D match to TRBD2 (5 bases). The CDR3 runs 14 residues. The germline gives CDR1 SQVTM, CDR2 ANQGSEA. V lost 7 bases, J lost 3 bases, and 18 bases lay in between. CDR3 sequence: CSAGGVILKETQYF. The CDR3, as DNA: TGCAGCGCTGGAGGCGTGATTTTAAAAGAGACCCAGTACTTC.

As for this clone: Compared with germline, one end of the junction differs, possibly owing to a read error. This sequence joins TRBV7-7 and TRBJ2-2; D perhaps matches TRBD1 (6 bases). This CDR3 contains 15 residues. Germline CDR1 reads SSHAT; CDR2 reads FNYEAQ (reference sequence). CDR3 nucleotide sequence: TGTGCTAGCAGCTTAGAAGCAGGGGACACCGGGGAGCTGTTTTTT. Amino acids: CASSLEAGDTGELFF.

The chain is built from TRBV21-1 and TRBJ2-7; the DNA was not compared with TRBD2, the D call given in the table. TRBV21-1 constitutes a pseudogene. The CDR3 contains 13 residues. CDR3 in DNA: TGTGCCAGCAGCGGCTGGGGCGGGGGCGAGCAGTACTTC. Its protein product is CASSGWGGGEQYF.

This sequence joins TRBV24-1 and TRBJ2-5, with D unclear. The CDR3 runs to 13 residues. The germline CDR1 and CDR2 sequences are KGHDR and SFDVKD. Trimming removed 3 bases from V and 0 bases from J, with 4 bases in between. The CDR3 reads CATSDPNQETQYF. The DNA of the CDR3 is TGTGCCACCAGTGATCCCAACCAAGAGACCCAGTACTTC.

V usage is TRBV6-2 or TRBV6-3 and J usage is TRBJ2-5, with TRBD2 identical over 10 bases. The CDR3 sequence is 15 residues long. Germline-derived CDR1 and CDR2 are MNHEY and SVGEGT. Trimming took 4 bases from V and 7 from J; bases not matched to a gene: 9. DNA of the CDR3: TGTGCCAGCAGTTTTGGACTAGCGGTCCTCGGGACCCAGTACTTC. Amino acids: CASSFGLAVLGTQYF.